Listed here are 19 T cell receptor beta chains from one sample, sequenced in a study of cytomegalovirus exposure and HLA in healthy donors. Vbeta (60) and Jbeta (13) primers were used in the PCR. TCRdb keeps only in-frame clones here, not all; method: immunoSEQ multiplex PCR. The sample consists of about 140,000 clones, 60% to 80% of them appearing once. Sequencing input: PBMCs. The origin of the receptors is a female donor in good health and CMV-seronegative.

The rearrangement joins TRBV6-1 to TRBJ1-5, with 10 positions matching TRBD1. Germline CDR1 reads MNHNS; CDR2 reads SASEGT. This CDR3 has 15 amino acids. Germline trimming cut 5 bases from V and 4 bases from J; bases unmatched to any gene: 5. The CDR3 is CASSSGQGENQPQHF. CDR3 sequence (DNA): TGTGCCAGCAGTTCCGGACAGGGGGAGAATCAGCCCCAGCATTTT.

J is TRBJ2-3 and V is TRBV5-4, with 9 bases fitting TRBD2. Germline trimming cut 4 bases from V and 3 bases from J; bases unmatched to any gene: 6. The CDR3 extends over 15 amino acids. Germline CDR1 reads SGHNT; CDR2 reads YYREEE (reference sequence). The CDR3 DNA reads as TGTGCCAGCAGCCGAATTAGCGGGGGAACAGATACGCAGTATTTT. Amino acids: CASSRISGGTDTQYF.

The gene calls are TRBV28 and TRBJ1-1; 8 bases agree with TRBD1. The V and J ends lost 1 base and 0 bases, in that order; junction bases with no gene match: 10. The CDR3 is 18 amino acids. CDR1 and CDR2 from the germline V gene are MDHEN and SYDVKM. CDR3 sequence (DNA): TGTGCCAGCAGTTTATCCCGCAGGGGGCCATACTTGAACACTGAAGCTTTCTTT. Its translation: CASSLSRRGPYLNTEAFF.

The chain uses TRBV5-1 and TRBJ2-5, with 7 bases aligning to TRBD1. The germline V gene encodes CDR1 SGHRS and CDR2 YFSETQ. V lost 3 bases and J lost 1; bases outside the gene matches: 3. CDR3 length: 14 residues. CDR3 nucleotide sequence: TGCGCCAGCAGCTCTGGACAGGCCCAAGAGACCCAGTACTTC. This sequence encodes CASSSGQAQETQYF.

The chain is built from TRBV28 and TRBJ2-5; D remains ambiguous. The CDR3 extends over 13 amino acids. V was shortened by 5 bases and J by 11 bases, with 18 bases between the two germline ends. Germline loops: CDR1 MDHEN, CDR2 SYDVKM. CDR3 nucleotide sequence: TGTGCCAGCAGTCTCCTAAGTTCGGGTGAGCAGTACTTC. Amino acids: CASSLLSSGEQYF.

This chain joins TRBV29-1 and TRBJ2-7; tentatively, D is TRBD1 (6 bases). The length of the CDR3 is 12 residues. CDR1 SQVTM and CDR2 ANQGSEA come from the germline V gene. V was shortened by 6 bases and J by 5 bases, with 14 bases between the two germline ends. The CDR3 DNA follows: TGCAGCGTAAAAATGGACAGCCACGAGCAGTACTTC. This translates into CSVKMDSHEQYF.

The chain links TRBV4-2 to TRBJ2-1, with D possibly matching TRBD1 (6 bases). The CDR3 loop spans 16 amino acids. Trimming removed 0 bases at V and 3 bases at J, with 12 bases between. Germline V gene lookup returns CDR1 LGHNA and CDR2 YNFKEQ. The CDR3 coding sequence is TGTGCCAGCAGCCAAGATCCGCAGGGGCGCTACAATGAGCAGTTCTTC. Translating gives CASSQDPQGRYNEQFF.

The CDR3 region has the DNA TGTGCCAGCAGTTCCCAACTGGCCGGGACAGGGTTGGCGACTGAAGCTTTCTTT. Amino acid sequence: CASSSQLAGTGLATEAFF. This chain uses TRBV27 with TRBJ1-1, with 9 bases aligning to TRBD1. The J segment lost 5 bases and the V segment lost 4 bases, leaving 17 bases of the junction unmatched. The germline gives CDR1 MNHEY, CDR2 SMNVEV (reference sequence). The CDR3 totals 18 residues.

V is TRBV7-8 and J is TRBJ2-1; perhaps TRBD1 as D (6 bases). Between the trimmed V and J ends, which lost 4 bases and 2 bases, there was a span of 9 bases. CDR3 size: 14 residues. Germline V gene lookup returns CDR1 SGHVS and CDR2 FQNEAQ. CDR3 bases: TGTGCCAGCAGCTGGACAGAAGCCTACAATGAGCAGTTCTTC. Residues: CASSWTEAYNEQFF.

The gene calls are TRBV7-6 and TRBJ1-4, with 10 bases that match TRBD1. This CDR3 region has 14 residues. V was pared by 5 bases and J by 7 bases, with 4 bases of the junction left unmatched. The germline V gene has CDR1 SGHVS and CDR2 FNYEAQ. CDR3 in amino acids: CASSQGQGSEKLFF. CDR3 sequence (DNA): TGTGCCAGCAGCCAGGGACAGGGGAGTGAAAAACTGTTTTTT.

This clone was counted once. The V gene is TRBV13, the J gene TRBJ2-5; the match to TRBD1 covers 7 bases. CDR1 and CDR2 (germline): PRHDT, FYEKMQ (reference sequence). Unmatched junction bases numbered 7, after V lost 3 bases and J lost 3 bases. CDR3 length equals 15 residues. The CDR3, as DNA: TGTGCCAGCAGCTTCAACAGGGGCGTAGAAGAGACCCAGTACTTC. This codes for CASSFNRGVEETQYF.

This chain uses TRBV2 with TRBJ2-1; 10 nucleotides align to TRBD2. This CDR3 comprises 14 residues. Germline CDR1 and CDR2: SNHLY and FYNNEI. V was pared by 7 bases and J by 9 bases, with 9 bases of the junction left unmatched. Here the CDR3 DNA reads TGTGCCAGCAATCCCCTAGCGGGAGCGGCTGAGCAGTTCTTC. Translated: CASNPLAGAAEQFF.

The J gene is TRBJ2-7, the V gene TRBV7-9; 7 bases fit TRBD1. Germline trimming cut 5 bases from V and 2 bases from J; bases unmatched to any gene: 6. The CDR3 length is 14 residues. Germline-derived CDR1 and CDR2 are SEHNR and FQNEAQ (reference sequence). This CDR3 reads CASSPGQGAYEQYF. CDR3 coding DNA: TGTGCCAGCAGCCCTGGGCAGGGGGCCTACGAGCAGTACTTC. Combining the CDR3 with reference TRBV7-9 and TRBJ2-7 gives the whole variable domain DTGVSQNPRHKITKRGQNVTFRCDPISEHNRLYWYRQTLGQGPEFLTYFQNEAQLEKSRLLSDRFSAERPKGSFSTLEIQRTEQGDSAMYLCASSPGQGAYEQYFGPGTRLTVT.

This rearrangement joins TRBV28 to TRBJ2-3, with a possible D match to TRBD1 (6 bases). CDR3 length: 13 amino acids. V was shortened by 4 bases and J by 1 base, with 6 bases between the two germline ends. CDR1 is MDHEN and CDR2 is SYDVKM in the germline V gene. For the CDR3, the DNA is TGTGCCAGCAGTTGGACAGGCACAGATACGCAGTATTTT. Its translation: CASSWTGTDTQYF. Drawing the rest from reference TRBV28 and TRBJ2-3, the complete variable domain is DVKVTQSSRYLVKRTGEKVFLECVQDMDHENMFWYRQDPGLGLRLIYFSYDVKMKEKGDIPEGYSVSREKKERFSLILESASTNQTSMYLCASSWTGTDTQYFGPGTRLTVL.

CDR3 sequence (DNA): TGTGCCAGCAGCTTATTGGCCCAGGTTAATTCACCCCTCCACTTT. It translates to CASSLLAQVNSPLHF. This chain links TRBV11-2 with TRBJ1-6; no firm D call. The germline CDR1 and CDR2 sequences are SGHAT and FQNNGV. The CDR3 has 15 amino acids. V was clipped by 2 bases and J by 6 bases, with 11 bases between them.

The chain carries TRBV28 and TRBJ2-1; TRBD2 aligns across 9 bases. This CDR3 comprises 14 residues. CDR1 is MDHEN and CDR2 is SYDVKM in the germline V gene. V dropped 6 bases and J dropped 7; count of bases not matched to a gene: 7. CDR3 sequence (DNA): TGTGCCAGCAGGGGCGGGGGGGCTTCGAATGAGCAGTTCTTC. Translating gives CASRGGGASNEQFF.

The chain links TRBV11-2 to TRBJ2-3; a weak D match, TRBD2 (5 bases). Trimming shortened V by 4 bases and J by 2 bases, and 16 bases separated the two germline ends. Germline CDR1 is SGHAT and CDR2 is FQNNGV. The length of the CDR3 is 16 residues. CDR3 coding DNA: TGTGCCAGCAGCTCTCGAATGGGGAGAGACACAGATACGCAGTATTTT. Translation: CASSSRMGRDTDTQYF.

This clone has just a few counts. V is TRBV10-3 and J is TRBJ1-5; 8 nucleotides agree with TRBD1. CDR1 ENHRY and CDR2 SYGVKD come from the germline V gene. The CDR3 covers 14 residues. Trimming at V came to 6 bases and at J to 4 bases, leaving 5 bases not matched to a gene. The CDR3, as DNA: TGTGCCATCAGCTCACAGGGGGGTAATCAGCCCCAGCATTTT. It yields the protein CAISSQGGNQPQHF.

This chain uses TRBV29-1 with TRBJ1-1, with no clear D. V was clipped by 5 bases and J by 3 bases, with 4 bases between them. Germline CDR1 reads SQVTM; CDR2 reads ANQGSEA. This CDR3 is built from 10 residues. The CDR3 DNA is TGCAGCGTTCCGGACACTGAAGCTTTCTTT. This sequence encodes CSVPDTEAFF.